This T cell receptor (beta chain) emerged from a study of CD8 T cells in Susac syndrome. RNA in amounts of roughly 0.5 to 1 ug was reverse transcribed with random hexamers. From the immunoSEQ multiplex PCR reads, TCRdb called clonotypes with MiXCR, one entry per CDR3 protein. The sample includes 150,000 or so distinct CDR3 sequences, approximately 93% of them seen just once. The CDR3 has 16 residues. From germline, CDR1 is SEHNR and CDR2 FQNEAQ (reference sequence). V was clipped by 5 bases and J by 2 bases, with 19 bases between them. The specimen was CD8+ T cells from PBMCs. This receptor was taken from a human donor with multiple sclerosis. J is TRBJ2-7 and V is TRBV7-9, with D maybe TRBD1 (5 bases). CDR3 region: CASSPSQGIDTYEQYF. CDR3 DNA sequence: TGTGCCAGCAGCCCTTCCCAGGGAATCGACACCTACGAGCAGTACTTC.